These 3 T cell receptor beta chains came from one sample sequenced in a study of blood T cell repertoires in COVID-19. This table comes from immunoSEQ multiplex PCR, and its TCRdb copy is limited to in-frame clones, with some not included. Found here are approximately 390,000 clones, nearly 90% of them singletons; the top ten hold 6% to 7.5%. Material for sequencing was peripheral blood. These TCRs come from a man in his late teens or twenties with active or convalescent COVID-19.

The chain recombines TRBV11-2 with TRBJ2-1; TRBD2 matches at 8 bases. In germline, CDR1 is SGHAT, CDR2 FQNNGV. CDR3 size: 14 residues. V trimming: 5 bases; J trimming: 3 bases; junction bases outside the gene matches: 3. The CDR3, as DNA: TGTGCCAGCAGCGATAGCGGGAACTACAATGAGCAGTTCTTC. It translates to CASSDSGNYNEQFF.

The chain uses TRBV28 and TRBJ2-3, with 10 positions matching TRBD2. Germline assignment: CDR1 MDHEN and CDR2 SYDVKM. V was pared by 6 bases and J by 6 bases, with 9 bases of the junction left unmatched. This CDR3 has 15 residues. This CDR3 is CASSPPGLALDTQYF. The CDR3 DNA follows: TGTGCCAGCAGCCCGCCGGGACTAGCGCTGGATACGCAGTATTTT.

The chain links TRBV6-8 to TRBJ1-6; 10 bases match TRBD1. V lost 6 bases, J lost 7 bases, and 6 bases stayed unmatched. The CDR3 spans 15 residues. The germline V gene has CDR1 MNHGY and CDR2 SAAAGT. CDR3 DNA sequence: TGTGCCAGCAGGCACAAGGGACAGGGGAATTCACCCCTCCACTTT. It yields the protein CASRHKGQGNSPLHF.